This T cell receptor beta chain is drawn from a study of T cells in tumors after PD-1 blockade. The CDR3 has 15 residues. Germline CDR1 is LGHNA and CDR2 is YNFKEQ. With 4 bases removed from V and 5 bases from J, the gap between germline ends came to 15 bases. Measured with immunoSEQ multiplex PCR; TCRdb has only the in-frame clones, and not every one. The sample holds more than 50,000 clones, over 65% seen once. V is TRBV4-2 and J is TRBJ2-1; D may be TRBD2 (5 bases). Sample: PBMCs, taken after anti-PD-1 treatment. The clonotype comes from a human donor with basal cell carcinoma. The CDR3 bases are TGTGCCAGCAGCCCTGCCGCTAGCTCGCACAATGAGCAGTTCTTC. Translating it yields CASSPAASSHNEQFF.